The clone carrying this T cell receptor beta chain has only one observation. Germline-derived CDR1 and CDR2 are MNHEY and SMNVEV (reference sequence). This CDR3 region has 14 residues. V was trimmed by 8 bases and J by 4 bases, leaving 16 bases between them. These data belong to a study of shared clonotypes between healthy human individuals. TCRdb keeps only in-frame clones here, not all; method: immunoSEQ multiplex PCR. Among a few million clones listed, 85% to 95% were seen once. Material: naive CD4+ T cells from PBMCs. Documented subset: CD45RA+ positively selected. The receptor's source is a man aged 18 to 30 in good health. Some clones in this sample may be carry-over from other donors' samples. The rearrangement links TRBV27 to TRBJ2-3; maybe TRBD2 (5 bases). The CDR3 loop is CASRSAGLADTQYF. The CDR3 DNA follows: TGTGCCAGCCGTAGCGCTGGACTTGCAGATACGCAGTATTTT.